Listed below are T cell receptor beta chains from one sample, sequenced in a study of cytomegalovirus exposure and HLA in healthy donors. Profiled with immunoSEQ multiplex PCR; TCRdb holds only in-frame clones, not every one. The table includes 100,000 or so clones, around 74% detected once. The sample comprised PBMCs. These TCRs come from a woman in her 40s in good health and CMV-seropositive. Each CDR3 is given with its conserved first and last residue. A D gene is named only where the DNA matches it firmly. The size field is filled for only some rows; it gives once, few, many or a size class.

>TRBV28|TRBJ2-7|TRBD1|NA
CASSLPGTVVYEQYF
TGTGCCAGCAGTTTACCCGGGACAGTCGTCTACGAGCAGTACTTC
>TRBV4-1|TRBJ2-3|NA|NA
CASSQTTTDTQYF
TGCGCCAGCAGCCAAACTACCACAGATACGCAGTATTTT
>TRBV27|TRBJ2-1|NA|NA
CASSPSLPLGNEQFF
TGTGCCAGCAGTCCGTCCCTCCCACTAGGGAATGAGCAGTTCTTC
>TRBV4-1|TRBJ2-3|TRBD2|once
CASSQAPSGTRGDTQYF
TGCGCCAGCAGCCAAGCGCCTAGCGGGACCAGGGGCGATACGCAGTATTTT
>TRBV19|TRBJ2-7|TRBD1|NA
CASSTPGQGRYEQYF
TGTGCCAGTAGTACCCCTGGACAGGGGAGATACGAGCAGTACTTC
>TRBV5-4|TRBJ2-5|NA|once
CASSLSVEQETQYF
TGTGCCAGCAGCTTGTCAGTTGAACAAGAGACCCAGTACTTC
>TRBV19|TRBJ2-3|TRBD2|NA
CASSRTSGSGDTQYF
TGTGCCAGTAGCCGGACTAGCGGGAGTGGGGATACGCAGTATTTT
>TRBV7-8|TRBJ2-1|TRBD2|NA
CASSLVRLAVYNEQFF
TGTGCCAGCAGCTTAGTCCGACTAGCGGTATACAATGAGCAGTTCTTC
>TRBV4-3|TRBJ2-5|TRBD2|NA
CASSQEGPGRGGETQYF
TGCGCCAGCAGCCAAGAGGGCCCAGGGAGGGGCGGCGAGACCCAGTACTTC
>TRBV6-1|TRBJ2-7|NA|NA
CASSESFRGEQYF
TGTGCCAGCAGTGAATCCTTTAGAGGCGAGCAGTACTTC
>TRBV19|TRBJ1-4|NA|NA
CASRSRATNEKLFF
TGTGCCAGTAGGTCCCGTGCAACTAATGAAAAACTGTTTTTT
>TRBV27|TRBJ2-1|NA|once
CASTPVGVAIINEQFF
TGTGCCAGCACACCCGTCGGCGTAGCGATCATCAATGAGCAGTTCTTC
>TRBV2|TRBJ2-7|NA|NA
CASSENNYEQYF
TGTGCCAGCAGTGAAAACAACTACGAGCAGTACTTC
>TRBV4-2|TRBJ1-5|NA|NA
CASSFFPKKASNQPQHF
TGTGCCAGCAGTTTTTTCCCCAAAAAAGCCAGCAATCAGCCCCAGCATTTT
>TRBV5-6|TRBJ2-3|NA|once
CASSLVQAYGTDTQYF
TGTGCCAGCAGCTTGGTCCAAGCGTATGGAACAGATACGCAGTATTTT
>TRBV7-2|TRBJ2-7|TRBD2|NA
CASSFSGSYYEQYF
TGTGCCAGCAGCTTTAGCGGGAGCTACTACGAGCAGTACTTC
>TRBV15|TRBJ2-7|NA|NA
CATSRAGQGPVGEQYF
TGTGCCACCAGCAGAGCGGGCCAGGGCCCGGTGGGGGAGCAGTACTTC
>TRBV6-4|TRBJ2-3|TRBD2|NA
CASSDISAGEGTDTQYF
TGTGCCAGCAGTGATATCTCAGCGGGAGAGGGCACAGATACGCAGTATTTT
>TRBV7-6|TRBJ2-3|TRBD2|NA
CASSLGSRRGTDTQYF
TGTGCCAGCAGCTTAGGGAGTAGGCGGGGGACAGATACGCAGTATTTT
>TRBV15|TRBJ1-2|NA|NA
CATSSRLGLLYGYTF
TGTGCCACCAGCAGCCGACTGGGACTCCTCTATGGCTACACCTTC
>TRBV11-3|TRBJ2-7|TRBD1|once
CASSFSGTAYEQYF
TGTGCCAGCAGCTTCTCCGGGACAGCCTACGAGCAGTACTTC
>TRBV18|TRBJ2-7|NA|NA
CASSPLGQREEQYF
TGTGCCAGCTCACCACTGGGACAGCGGGAGGAGCAGTACTTC
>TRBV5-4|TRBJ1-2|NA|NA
CASSFDRDNYGYTF
TGTGCCAGCAGCTTTGACAGAGATAACTATGGCTACACCTTC
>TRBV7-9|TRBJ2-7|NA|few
CASSLGGQPYEQYF
TGTGCCAGCAGCTTAGGGGGACAACCCTACGAGCAGTACTTC
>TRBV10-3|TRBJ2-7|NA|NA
CAISRDKGYEQYF
TGTGCCATCAGCAGGGACAAAGGCTACGAGCAGTACTTC
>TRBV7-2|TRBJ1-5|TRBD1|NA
CASSFYFRQGGNQPQHF
TGTGCCAGCAGCTTCTACTTCAGACAGGGGGGGAATCAGCCCCAGCATTTT
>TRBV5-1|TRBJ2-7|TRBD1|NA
CASSLLPQGAGEQYF
TGCGCCAGCAGCTTGCTTCCCCAGGGGGCCGGAGAGCAGTACTTC
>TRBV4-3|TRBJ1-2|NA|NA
CASSQDRPRPPNYGYTF
TGCGCCAGCAGCCAAGATCGTCCTAGGCCTCCTAACTATGGCTACACCTTC
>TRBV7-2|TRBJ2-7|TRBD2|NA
CASSFIRTSGGPDYEQYF
TGTGCCAGCAGCTTTATTCGGACTAGCGGGGGGCCCGACTACGAGCAGTACTTC
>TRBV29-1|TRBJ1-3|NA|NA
CSVGGGSGNTIYF
TGCAGCGTCGGGGGGGGGTCTGGAAACACCATATATTTT
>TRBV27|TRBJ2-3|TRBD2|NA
CASRLVGFGTSGGAGDTQYF
TGTGCCAGTCGGCTCGTGGGATTCGGGACTAGCGGGGGGGCAGGGGATACGCAGTATTTT
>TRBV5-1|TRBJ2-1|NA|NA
CASSPPPLADNEQFF
TGCGCCAGCAGCCCCCCCCCGTTAGCGGACAATGAGCAGTTCTTC
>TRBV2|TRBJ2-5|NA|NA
CASRESPPQYF
TGTGCCAGCAGGGAAAGCCCTCCCCAGTACTTC
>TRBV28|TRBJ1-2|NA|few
CASSFRGKEDYGYTF
TGTGCCAGCAGTTTTCGGGGGAAGGAGGACTATGGCTACACCTTC
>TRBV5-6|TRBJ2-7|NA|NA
CASSYLATYEQYF
TGTGCCAGCAGCTACCTGGCCACCTACGAGCAGTACTTC
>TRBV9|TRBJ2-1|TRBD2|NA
CASSPFGGALYNEQFF
TGTGCCAGCAGCCCATTCGGGGGGGCTCTCTACAATGAGCAGTTCTTC
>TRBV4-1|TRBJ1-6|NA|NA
CASSPLPHRVDYNSPLHF
TGCGCCAGCAGCCCACTACCCCACAGGGTAGATTATAATTCACCCCTCCACTTT
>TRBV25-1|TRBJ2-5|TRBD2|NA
CASSRGTSGGQWETQYF
TGTGCCAGCAGTCGAGGGACTAGCGGGGGCCAGTGGGAGACCCAGTACTTC
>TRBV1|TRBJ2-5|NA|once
CTSSPEEGGEEETQYF
TGCACCAGCAGCCCGGAGGAGGGAGGGGAGGAAGAGACCCAGTACTTC
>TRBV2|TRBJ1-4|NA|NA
CASRDYRANNEKLFF
TGTGCCAGCAGGGATTACAGGGCCAATAATGAAAAACTGTTTTTT
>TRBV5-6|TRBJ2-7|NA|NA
CASSAISNPYYEQYF
TGTGCCAGCAGCGCAATTAGTAACCCCTACTACGAGCAGTACTTC
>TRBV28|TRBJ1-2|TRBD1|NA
CAIRQGHGYTF
TGTGCCATACGACAGGGACATGGCTACACCTTC